This entry lists 3 T cell receptor beta chains sequenced from one sample in a study of T cell responses to AZD1222 COVID-19 vaccine. Profiled with immunoSEQ multiplex PCR; TCRdb holds only in-frame clones, not every one. This sample has over 120,000 clones; about 86% occur once, and the top ten carry roughly 5.1%. The source was peripheral blood, collected 28 days after the second AZD1222 dose. The source is an adult who received the AZD1222 COVID-19 vaccine.

This clone was detected a few times. CDR3 region: CFTGTSYQETQYF. CDR3 DNA: TGTTTTACCGGGACTTCGTACCAAGAGACCCAGTACTTC. The chain joins TRBV7-8 to TRBJ2-5; D may be TRBD2 (6 bases). CDR3 size: 13 residues. Looked up from germline, CDR1 is SGHVS and CDR2 is FQNEAQ.

This clone has a handful of counts. The chain links TRBV5-4 to TRBJ2-3; TRBD1 matches 8 bases. This CDR3 has 14 residues. Trimming removed 5 bases from V and 2 bases from J; junction bases left unmatched: 4. Looked up from germline, CDR1 is SGHNT and CDR2 is YYREEE (reference sequence). CDR3 amino acids: CASSPGGPTDTQYF. CDR3 nucleotides: TGTGCCAGCAGTCCAGGGGGCCCCACAGATACGCAGTATTTT.

The chain has TRBV13 and TRBJ2-2, with TRBD2 identical over 7 bases. The CDR3 length is 13 residues. Germline lookup yields CDR1 PRHDT and CDR2 FYEKMQ (reference sequence). J was trimmed by 6 bases and V by 5 bases; bases with no gene match: 3. The CDR3 sequence: CASSNLAAGELFF. As DNA, the CDR3 is TGTGCCAGCAGCAATCTAGCGGCCGGGGAGCTGTTTTTT.